A single sample is the source of the 13 T cell receptor beta chains below, sequenced in a study of T cells in Graves' hyperthyroidism and ophthalmopathy. Amplified TCR beta CDR3 regions came from RNA transcripts. First-round RT-PCR targeting the TCR CDR3 was performed with the HTBI primer set. Each CDR3 protein gets one entry after TCRdb re-called the multiplex PCR reads with MiXCR. The repertoire has fewer than 850,000 distinct CDR3 sequences, about 18% of them found once; the top ten carry about 16%. Sequencing used blood. The receptor set was obtained from a man aged 45 to 65 with Graves' hyperthyroidism.

This chain uses TRBV18 with TRBJ2-7; D unclear. CDR3 length: 14 amino acids. In germline, CDR1 is KGHSH, CDR2 LQKENI. V dropped 0 bases and J dropped 0 bases, with 6 bases sitting between them. CDR3 region: CASSPPQRSYEQYF. The CDR3 DNA reads TGTGCCAGCTCACCACCTCAACGCTCCTACGAGCAGTACTTC.

This clonotype was found many times. The chain employs TRBV7-2 and TRBJ1-5, with D possibly being TRBD1 (6 bases). Germline assignment: CDR1 SGHTA and CDR2 FQGNSA. Trimming cost V 5 bases and J 4 bases, with 15 bases left between them. The CDR3 totals 15 residues. DNA for the CDR3: TGTGCCAGCAGCCAGGGGACTACGCTTAATCAGCCCCAGCATTTT. Residues: CASSQGTTLNQPQHF.

The rearrangement uses TRBV7-2 and TRBJ1-4; the D gene is possibly TRBD1 (5 bases). The germline gives CDR1 SGHTA, CDR2 FQGNSA. CDR3 length: 19 residues. V lost 5 bases to trimming and J lost 0 bases, with 22 bases between them. CDR3 loop: CASSQSGRSSWSTNEKLFF. The CDR3 DNA reads TGTGCCAGCAGCCAATCGGGACGCTCGTCGTGGTCAACTAATGAAAAACTGTTTTTT.

The sample holds a few counts of this clonotype. This chain joins TRBV7-6 and TRBJ2-5; 9 bases align to TRBD1. Germline V gives CDR1 SGHVS, CDR2 FNYEAQ. This CDR3 is built from 16 residues. The V segment lost 2 bases and the J segment 2 bases; nucleotides outside the gene matches: 6. CDR3 region: CASSLYAGTGQETQYF. The CDR3 DNA sequence: TGTGCCAGCAGCTTATACGCGGGGACAGGGCAAGAGACCCAGTACTTC.

A few counts support this clonotype. V gene TRBV29-1 combines with J gene TRBJ2-5; TRBD1 agrees at 9 bases. Trimming took 7 bases from V and 1 from J; bases not matched to a gene: 7. Germline lookup yields CDR1 SQVTM and CDR2 ANQGSEA. The CDR3 spans 14 residues. The CDR3 sequence is CSGSDRGFQETQYF. The CDR3 DNA is TGCAGCGGCTCGGACAGGGGATTCCAAGAGACCCAGTACTTC.

This clonotype was observed many times. The chain carries TRBV7-8 and TRBJ2-1; TRBD2 matches at 9 bases. The CDR3 contains 19 residues. Trimming removed 1 base from V and 2 bases from J; junction bases left unmatched: 12. The germline V gene encodes CDR1 SGHVS and CDR2 FQNEAQ. CDR3 in amino acids: CASSLVGGLGLATYNEQFF. The CDR3 region has the DNA TGTGCCAGCAGCTTAGTGGGGGGCTTAGGACTAGCGACCTACAATGAGCAGTTCTTC.

This clonotype was seen more than once but under ten times. This chain links TRBV5-1 with TRBJ2-3; the D gene is possibly TRBD2 (5 bases). The CDR3 is 17 amino acids. Germline lookup yields CDR1 SGHRS and CDR2 YFSETQ. Between the trimmed V and J ends, which lost 4 bases and 0 bases, there was a span of 18 bases. Written as DNA, the CDR3 is TGCGCCAGCAGCGCCATACGTGGCGGGCCTAGCACAGATACGCAGTATTTT. Translation gives CASSAIRGGPSTDTQYF.

This clonotype was recorded many times. The rearrangement links TRBV2 to TRBJ2-3; D is perhaps TRBD2 (5 bases). V lost 1 base and J 0 bases, leaving 11 bases between the germline ends. CDR3 size: 16 residues. Germline V gives CDR1 SNHLY, CDR2 FYNNEI. CDR3 sequence (DNA): TGTGCCAGCAGTGAAGGGGGAAGCGGAAGCACAGATACGCAGTATTTT. Its protein product is CASSEGGSGSTDTQYF. Based on the CDR3 plus reference TRBV2 and TRBJ2-3, the full variable domain is EPEVTQTPSHQVTQMGQEVILRCVPISNHLYFYWYRQILGQKVEFLVSFYNNEISEKSEIFDDQFSVERPDGSNFTLKIRSTKLEDSAMYFCASSEGGSGSTDTQYFGPGTRLTVL.

The chain has TRBV19 and TRBJ2-2; no definite D call. The CDR3 has 13 amino acids. Deletions cut 3 bases from V and 5 bases from J, with 7 bases between. CDR1 is LNHDA and CDR2 is SQIVND in the germline V gene (reference sequence). The chain's CDR3 is CASSITITGELFF. CDR3 sequence (DNA): TGTGCCAGTAGTATTACGATTACCGGGGAGCTGTTTTTT.

This clonotype was seen only a few times. The J gene is TRBJ2-1, the V gene TRBV6-1; 11 bases line up with TRBD1. J lost 8 bases, V lost 1 base, and 4 bases had no gene match. The CDR3 is 15 residues long. The V gene's germline CDR1 is MNHNS and CDR2 SASEGT. The CDR3 sequence: CASSEVGQGVYEQFF. The CDR3 DNA is TGTGCCAGCAGTGAAGTGGGACAGGGGGTGTATGAGCAGTTCTTC.

At least ten counts were recorded for this clonotype. The chain carries TRBV3-1 and TRBJ2-1, with 8 bases lining up with TRBD2. V was clipped by 6 bases and J by 3 bases; unmatched bases: 7. Germline CDR1 reads LGHDT; CDR2 reads YNNKEL (reference sequence). This CDR3 region has 15 residues. The CDR3 coding sequence is TGTGCCAGCAGTCGCCTAGCGGGTGGCTACAATGAGCAGTTCTTC. Translated, it gives CASSRLAGGYNEQFF.

This clonotype was counted ten times or more. This rearrangement joins TRBV12-3 or TRBV12-4 to TRBJ2-7; a weak D match, TRBD1 (6 bases). V gave up 3 bases and J gave up 4 bases, with 13 bases separating them. The length of the CDR3 is 14 residues. The CDR3, as DNA: TGTGCCAGCAGTTTCGGTCAGGGGTGGTACGAGCAGTACTTC. Amino acids: CASSFGQGWYEQYF.

As regards this clonotype: Compared with germline, one end of the junction differs, possibly owing to a read error. This sequence joins TRBV19 and TRBJ1-1, with D possibly matching TRBD1 (5 bases). CDR3 length: 16 residues. Germline values: CDR1 LNHDA, CDR2 SQIVND (reference sequence). The CDR3 is CASSLTLPRVVTEPFF. The CDR3 nucleotides read TGTGCCAGTAGTTTGACACTCCCCAGGGTCGTTACTGAACCTTTCTTT.